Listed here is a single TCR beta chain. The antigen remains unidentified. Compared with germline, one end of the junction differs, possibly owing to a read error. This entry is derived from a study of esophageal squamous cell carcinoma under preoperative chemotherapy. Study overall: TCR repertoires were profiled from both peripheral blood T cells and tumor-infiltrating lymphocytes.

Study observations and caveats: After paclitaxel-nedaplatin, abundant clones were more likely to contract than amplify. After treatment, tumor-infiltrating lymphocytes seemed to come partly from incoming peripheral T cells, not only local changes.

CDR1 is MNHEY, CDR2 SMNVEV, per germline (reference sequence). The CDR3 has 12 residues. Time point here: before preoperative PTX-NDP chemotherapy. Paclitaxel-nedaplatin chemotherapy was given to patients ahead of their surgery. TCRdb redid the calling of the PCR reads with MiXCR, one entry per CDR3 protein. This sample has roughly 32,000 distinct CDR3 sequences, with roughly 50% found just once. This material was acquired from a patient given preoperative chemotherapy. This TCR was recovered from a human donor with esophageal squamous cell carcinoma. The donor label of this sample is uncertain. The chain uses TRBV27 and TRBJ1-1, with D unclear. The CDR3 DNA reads TGTGCCAGCAGAACAGCGAACACTGAATCTATCTTT. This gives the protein CASRTANTESIF.